The source of this T cell receptor (beta chain) is a study of shared clonotypes between healthy human individuals. Whole-study context: Researchers assigned three CD4 naive, three CD4 memory, two CD8 naive and one CD8 memory plate to each donor. Whole-study results and caveats: Clonotype sharing among donors was expected to depend on sequencing depth.

CD45RO-negative, CCR7-positively selected cells formed the naive CD8 fraction, excluding terminally differentiated effector memory CD45RA+ cells. Profiled with immunoSEQ multiplex PCR; TCRdb holds only in-frame clones, not every one. The table has a few million clones, 80% to 95% seen once. The table lists this clone with a few counts. Its specificity is unknown. V gave up 5 bases and J gave up 6 bases; unmatched junction bases: 4. Germline CDR1 SEHNR, CDR2 FQNEAQ (reference sequence). The CDR3 runs 14 residues. This chain links TRBV7-9 with TRBJ1-4, with TRBD1 matching 9 bases. This TCR was sampled from a man in his late teens or twenties in good health. Some clones in this sample may be carry-over from other donors' samples. Sequenced: naive CD8+ T cells from PBMCs. The CDR3 DNA follows: TGTGCCAGCAGCAAAAGGACAGGGGATGAAAAACTGTTTTTT. Translation gives CASSKRTGDEKLFF.